The rows below give T cell receptor beta chains drawn from one sample of a study of OX40 agonist ivuxolimab in advanced cancers. The protocol was immunoSEQ multiplex PCR, while the TCRdb copy is restricted to in-frame clones and leaves out a portion. Of tens of thousands of clones in the sample, about 86% were seen once. The specimen comprised CD4+ or CD8+ T cells sorted from blood, sampled in a trial of the OX40 agonist ivuxolimab. The source of these receptors is an adult with an advanced solid tumor such as melanoma, head and neck, liver or kidney cancer. CDR3s include the opening cysteine and the closing phenylalanine or tryptophan. Each record gives: J gene, D gene, V gene, CDR3 protein. A D gene is named only where the DNA matches it firmly.

>TRBJ2-3|TRBD2|TRBV27
CASSLRAPGGPATDTQYF
>.|.|TRBV6-5
CASSLGPRTQYF
>TRBJ1-2|.|TRBV14
CASSPFEGLLEANYGYTF
>TRBJ2-1|TRBD1|TRBV7-2
CASSLDREVEQFF
>TRBJ2-1|.|TRBV4-1
CASSLGPSYNEQFF
>TRBJ1-1|.|TRBV6-4
CARWGRENTEAFF
>TRBJ1-1|TRBD1|TRBV7-2
CASSPQGGVGAFF
>TRBJ2-1|.|TRBV27
CASSPRRNSYNEQFF
>TRBJ2-1|.|TRBV18
CASSSGEAQNSEQFF
>TRBJ2-7|.|TRBV14
CASSQVGGRYEQYF
>TRBJ2-5|.|TRBV5-1
CASSSIEQAQETQYF
>TRBJ2-7|.|TRBV18
CASSPPSDSYEQYF
>TRBJ2-1|.|TRBV19
CASSIPRIGEQFF
>TRBJ1-1|.|TRBV27
CASSPGAWGDTEAFF
>TRBJ2-7|TRBD2|TRBV10-3
CAITPGLASSYEQYF
>TRBJ1-6|.|TRBV5-6
CASSFERTRRKGNSPLHF
>TRBJ1-1|.|TRBV7-8
CASSPEPGNTEAFF
>TRBJ1-1|.|TRBV19
CASSQRGGTEAFF
>TRBJ2-7|TRBD2|TRBV5-6
CASSSGLEPYEQYF
>TRBJ2-3|.|TRBV7-9
CASSLNRERDTQYF
>TRBJ2-3|TRBD1|TRBV5-1
CASSSGQSTDTQYF
>TRBJ1-3|.|TRBV9
CASSVDTSGNTIYF
>TRBJ2-5|.|TRBV10-2
CASSAGQKQETQYF
>TRBJ1-4|.|TRBV27
CASSLSMGRNEKLFF
>TRBJ2-7|TRBD2|TRBV10-2
CASSESARLAGGAYEQYF
>TRBJ2-7|TRBD2|TRBV19
CASSGRPHEQYF
>TRBJ1-1|.|TRBV4-3
CASSQVQGWDTEAFF
>TRBJ2-5|.|TRBV5-1
CASTPSGLHYQETQYF
>TRBJ1-2|.|TRBV4-3
CASSQDTAPVGYTF
>TRBJ2-1|TRBD1|TRBV27
CASRPLPGQPYNEQFF
>TRBJ1-3|.|TRBV10-3
CAISEYPRGRGNTIYF
>TRBJ2-3|TRBD2|TRBV29-1
CSVRGLAGDADTQYF
>TRBJ1-1|.|TRBV7-9
CASSYLQGMNTEAFF
>TRBJ1-2|TRBD1|TRBV7-2
CASSQGQGNYGYTF
>TRBJ1-3|.|TRBV7-9
CASSLYQTSGNTIYF
>TRBJ2-3|.|TRBV11-3
CASSPRQTDTQYF
>TRBJ1-1|.|TRBV5-1
CASSPGTYFMNTEAFF
>TRBJ1-5|.|TRBV27
CASSLFPRGDQPQHF
>TRBJ1-5|TRBD1|TRBV19
CASRDRGNQPQHF
>TRBJ1-2|.|TRBV19
CASTLGGGSFHGYTF
>TRBJ1-2|.|TRBV6-5
CASSPGLRGGYTF
>TRBJ1-1|TRBD1|TRBV18
CASSPPAGGFKNTEAFF
>TRBJ2-5|.|TRBV14
CASSQNYGRQETQYF
>TRBJ1-1|.|TRBV18
CASSPAGETEAFF
>TRBJ2-7|.|TRBV6-6
CASSSGRTPYEQYF
>TRBJ1-3|.|TRBV18
CASSPEGRSGNTIYF
>TRBJ1-2|.|TRBV6-5
CASNTRGGYGYTF
>TRBJ2-5|TRBD2|TRBV2
CASSPTSGGRETQYF
>TRBJ2-1|TRBD2|TRBV7-3
CASSPSGGKTYNEQFF
>TRBJ1-3|.|TRBV10-3
CAISELGQGNTIYF
>TRBJ1-5|.|TRBV5-6
CASSTLTGFYSNQPQHF